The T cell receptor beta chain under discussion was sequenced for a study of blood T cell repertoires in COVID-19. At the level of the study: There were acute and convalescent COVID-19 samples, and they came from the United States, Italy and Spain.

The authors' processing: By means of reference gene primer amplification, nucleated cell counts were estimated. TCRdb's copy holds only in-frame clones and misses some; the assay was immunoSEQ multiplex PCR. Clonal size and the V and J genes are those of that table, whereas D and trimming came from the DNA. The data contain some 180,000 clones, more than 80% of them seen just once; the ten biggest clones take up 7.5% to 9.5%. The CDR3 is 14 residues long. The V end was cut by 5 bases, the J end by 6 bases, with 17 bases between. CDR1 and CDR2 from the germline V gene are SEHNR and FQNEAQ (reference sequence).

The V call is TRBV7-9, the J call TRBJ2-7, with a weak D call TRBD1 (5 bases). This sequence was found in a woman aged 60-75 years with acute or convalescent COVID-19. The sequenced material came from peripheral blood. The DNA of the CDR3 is TGTGCCAGCAGCCTCCTTGGTGGAAGGGGCGAGCAGTACTTC. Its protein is CASSLLGGRGEQYF.